These T cell receptor beta chains were read from a single sample in a study of T cell clusters in autoimmune cytopenias. TCRdb re-called the multiplex PCR reads; every CDR3 protein appears as one record, without DNA. This sample contains approximately 11,000 distinct CDR3 sequences. This sample also appeared in a second study, on T cell repertoires in aging, cancer and after chemotherapy.

Input material: peripheral blood. The receptors come from a human donor in good health. The CDR3 runs from the conserved cysteine through the conserved F or W.

V: TRBV18; J: TRBJ2-7; length: 14; CDR3: CASSQGLTGNEQYF
V: TRBV30; J: TRBJ1-2; length: 15; CDR3: CAWRGGGNLAYGYTF
V: TRBV29-1; J: TRBJ2-2; length: 19; CDR3: CSVEAGMAGGLLNTGELFF
V: TRBV19; J: TRBJ2-5; length: 14; CDR3: CASSASGGRETQYF
V: TRBV27; J: TRBJ2-1; length: 13; CDR3: CASSLSGVNEQFF
V: TRBV19; J: TRBJ2-3; length: 14; CDR3: CASSGPLPTDTQYF
V: TRBV18; J: TRBJ2-7; length: 16; CDR3: CASSPPKGQGAHEQYF
V: TRBV6-1; J: TRBJ1-1; length: 15; CDR3: CASSEIRRVSTEAFF
V: TRBV30; J: TRBJ1-3; length: 13; CDR3: CAWSEDGGNTIYF
V: TRBV6-5; J: TRBJ2-6; length: 17; CDR3: CASSYAGLVEGANVLTF
V: TRBV27; J: TRBJ1-2; length: 13; CDR3: CASRNRGVSGYTF
V: TRBV19; J: TRBJ1-2; length: 15; CDR3: CASSDGRGLFYGYTF
V: TRBV27; J: TRBJ2-5; length: 15; CDR3: CASSPGDRSQETQYF
V: TRBV19; J: TRBJ1-3; length: 16; CDR3: CASTSRAADTGNTIYF
V: TRBV5-5; J: TRBJ2-2; length: 17; CDR3: CASSLGAAGANTGELFF
V: TRBV27; J: TRBJ1-1; length: 14; CDR3: CASSPHRTNTEAFF
V: TRBV6-5; J: TRBJ2-5; length: 16; CDR3: CASSSISTGGQETQYF
V: TRBV6-1; J: TRBJ1-5; length: 11; CDR3: CASSSLGPQHF
V: TRBV29-1; J: TRBJ2-1; length: 12; CDR3: CSVGDPYLEQFF
V: TRBV5-6; J: TRBJ2-5; length: 13; CDR3: CASSSRAPETQYF
V: TRBV19; J: TRBJ2-2; length: 19; CDR3: CASSITGQGGSSNTGELFF
V: TRBV12-3/TRBV12-4; J: TRBJ2-7; length: 14; CDR3: CASSLRTGSYEQYF
V: TRBV6-2/TRBV6-3; J: TRBJ2-7; length: 16; CDR3: CASSSGRGQGSHEQYF